These 5 T cell receptor beta chains were all obtained from the same sample, sequenced in a study of T cell responses to AZD1222 COVID-19 vaccine. The method was immunoSEQ multiplex PCR; TCRdb's version includes in-frame clones alone and lacks a portion of them. The table lists tens of thousands of clones, roughly 87% of them singletons, with about 22% in the top ten. The material sequenced was peripheral blood, taken on day 0 of AZD1222 vaccination. The receptors were gathered from an adult in good health.

This chain connects TRBV30 to TRBJ1-2; 8 bases match TRBD1. J gave up 7 bases and V 4 bases, and 8 bases lay outside the gene matches. This CDR3 contains 13 residues. In germline, CDR1 is GTSNPN, CDR2 SVGIG (reference sequence). The CDR3 sequence: CAWTPGQVSGYTF. The CDR3 nucleotides are TGTGCCTGGACTCCGGGACAGGTCTCTGGCTACACCTTC.

This clone was detected only a few times. The V call is TRBV10-1, the J call TRBJ2-1; 10 bases align to TRBD2. Trimming at V came to 3 bases and at J to 2 bases, leaving 4 bases not matched to a gene. The CDR3 length is 16 residues. Germline V gene lookup returns CDR1 WNHNN and CDR2 SYGVQD (reference sequence). CDR3 region: CASSDGLAVPYNEQFF. Written as DNA, the CDR3 is TGCGCCAGCAGTGATGGACTAGCGGTACCCTACAATGAGCAGTTCTTC.

This rearrangement joins TRBV7-9 to TRBJ1-6; a possible D gene is TRBD1 (5 bases). The ends were cut back, 2 bases at V and 6 bases at J, with 20 bases in the middle. Germline CDR1 is SEHNR and CDR2 is FQNEAQ (reference sequence). CDR3 length: 18 residues. CDR3 region: CASSLSRAPFFFNSPLHF. In DNA, the CDR3 is TGTGCCAGCAGCTTATCCAGGGCGCCTTTCTTTTTTAATTCACCCCTCCACTTT.

The CDR3, as DNA: TGTGCCAGCAGCGCCCAGGGGCGGGGGACTGAAGCTTTCTTT. This encodes CASSAQGRGTEAFF. The chain combines TRBV7-9 with TRBJ1-1; TRBD1 is a possible D gene (6 bases). The CDR3 is 14 residues long. V was clipped by 5 bases and J by 5 bases, with 15 bases between them. CDR1 is SEHNR, CDR2 FQNEAQ, per germline (reference sequence).

This chain joins TRBV19 and TRBJ1-3; D gene uncertain. Germline V gene lookup returns CDR1 LNHDA and CDR2 SQIVND (reference sequence). The CDR3 length is 15 residues. Deletions cut 6 bases from V and 0 bases from J, with 12 bases between. The CDR3 sequence is CASSPDGPSGNTIYF. CDR3 coding DNA: TGTGCCAGTAGCCCGGACGGCCCCTCTGGAAACACCATATATTTT.